The next 10 T cell receptor beta chains were all read from a single sample in a study of blood T cell repertoires in COVID-19 (TCRdb year 2020). Libraries came from the immunoSEQ multiplex PCR assay. This immuneACCESS table, as held by TCRdb, lists in-frame sequences with V and J called but not all clones. Of the missing ones, under half trace to an unresolved V gene in checked studies; the others have no known cause. Within this sample are about 220,000 clones, with about 79% of them counted one time only. Of the sample, roughly 3.5% is held by the ten largest clones. What was sequenced was PBMCs or T cells enriched from blood (not recorded which). The receptors here all came from an older woman who had recovered from COVID-19.

The chain has TRBV7-2 and TRBJ2-1; D is undetermined. Germline V gene lookup returns CDR1 SGHTA and CDR2 FQGNSA. The CDR3 runs 14 residues. V lost 5 bases and J lost 5, with 13 bases in between. Written as DNA, the CDR3 is TGTGCCAGCAGCCTTGGGCAGGCCAACAATGAGCAGTTCTTC. Amino acids: CASSLGQANNEQFF.

The chain joins TRBV6-5 to TRBJ1-6; D is possibly TRBD1 (6 bases). Trimming cost V 8 bases and J 7 bases, with 18 bases left between them. CDR1 and CDR2 (germline): MNHEY, SVGAGI. CDR3 length: 15 amino acids. CDR3 protein: CASLTGSSRNSPLHF. In nucleotides, the CDR3 is TGTGCCAGCCTGACAGGCTCATCGAGGAATTCACCCCTCCACTTT.

The CDR3 DNA follows: TGTGCCAGCAGCTCAGGTTCCAGGGGTGGGCGCAATCAGCCCCAGCATTTT. Encoded protein: CASSSGSRGGRNQPQHF. V is TRBV7-9 and J is TRBJ1-5, with a possible D match to TRBD1 (6 bases). Germline V gene sequence: CDR1 SEHNR, CDR2 FQNEAQ (reference sequence). The CDR3 runs 17 residues. V gave up 4 bases and J gave up 2 bases, with 18 bases separating them.

This chain links TRBV18 with TRBJ1-5; TRBD1 might be the D (6 bases). This CDR3 is 15 amino acids long. The V end was cut by 3 bases, the J end by 3 bases, with 12 bases between. The germline V gene encodes CDR1 KGHSH and CDR2 LQKENI. The CDR3 here is CASSPQDRLNQPQHF. The CDR3 coding sequence is TGTGCCAGCTCACCTCAGGACAGACTCAATCAGCCCCAGCATTTT.

J is TRBJ1-1 and V is TRBV19; TRBD1 is a possible D gene (6 bases). V was trimmed by 1 base and J by 4 bases, leaving 7 bases between them. CDR3 length: 13 amino acids. Germline V gene lookup returns CDR1 LNHDA and CDR2 SQIVND (reference sequence). The CDR3 loop reads CASSIVQGTEAFF. The CDR3 DNA reads as TGTGCCAGTAGTATAGTACAGGGCACTGAAGCTTTCTTT.

The table lists this clone with a count of one. The J gene is TRBJ1-1, the V gene TRBV30; D not resolved. The CDR3 spans 15 residues. Germline V gene data show CDR1 as GTSNPN and CDR2 as SVGIG (reference sequence). Trimming left V 2 bases short and J 2 bases short, with 15 bases between. CDR3 DNA sequence: TGTGCCTGGAGTCATGGACTCCTGCCAAACACTGAAGCTTTCTTT. Translation: CAWSHGLLPNTEAFF.

The CDR3 DNA sequence: TGTGCCAGCAGCCCTGGCGGGGCAAGCTCCTACAATGAGCAGTTCTTC. As protein: CASSPGGASSYNEQFF. The chain is built from TRBV5-4 and TRBJ2-1, with D perhaps TRBD2 (6 bases). The V and J ends lost 4 bases and 0 bases respectively, with 14 bases between them. The V gene's germline CDR1 is SGHNT and CDR2 YYREEE (reference sequence). The CDR3 sequence is 16 residues long.

The CDR3 DNA follows: TGTGCCAGCAGCTTAGCCCTGGGGACAGGGGACTTTTACGAGCAGTACTTC. This gives the protein CASSLALGTGDFYEQYF. The chain carries TRBV7-2 and TRBJ2-7; TRBD1 matches at 10 bases. The V gene's germline CDR1 is SGHTA and CDR2 FQGNSA. CDR3 length equals 17 residues. Germline trimming cut 0 bases from V and 4 bases from J; bases unmatched to any gene: 9.

The rearrangement links TRBV15 to TRBJ2-5; perhaps TRBD2 as D (7 bases). Trimming stripped 6 bases from V and 4 bases from J, with 21 bases between. The germline V gene has CDR1 LNHNV and CDR2 YYDKDF (reference sequence). This CDR3 spans 16 amino acids. This chain's CDR3 is CATRKSTGLGRETQYF. Written as DNA, the CDR3 is TGTGCCACCAGAAAATCGACAGGACTAGGGCGAGAGACCCAGTACTTC.

As concerns this clone: A read error may explain this, as a much larger clone is one base away. Other nucleotide sequences in the sample specify the same CDR3. The chain carries TRBV4-2 and TRBJ2-2; no reliable D call. The CDR3 length is 15 residues. The germline V gene has CDR1 LGHNA and CDR2 YNFKEQ. The CDR3 loop reads CASSQARWNTGELFF. The CDR3 DNA is TGTGCCAGCAGCCAAGCTAGGTGGAACACTGGGGAGCTGTTTTTT.